This T cell receptor (beta chain) was found in a study of PD-1 blockade in classical Hodgkin lymphoma. Turning to the study itself: Each patient was given nivolumab 3 mg/kg through a vein every 2 weeks. Regarding the study as a whole: Newly diagnosed patients were said to have less baseline TCR diversity than healthy donors did. For complete responders, baseline diversity was comparable to that of newly diagnosed patients.

J gave up 4 bases and V 0 bases, and 3 bases lay outside the gene matches. Germline assignment: CDR1 SGHNT and CDR2 YYREEE (reference sequence). The CDR3 runs to 15 residues. The data were produced by immunoSEQ multiplex PCR, yet TCRdb's version contains in-frame clones alone and is incomplete. The sample consists of 20,000 to 30,000 clones, around 80% of them appearing once. In regard to this clone: As yet, its antigen is unknown.

Every single patient, without exception, relapsed after autologous stem cell transplantation, and brentuximab vedotin exposure varied. This sample comprised peripheral blood mononuclear cells (PBMCs), obtained before the second cycle of nivolumab. The clonotype was recovered from a human donor with classical Hodgkin lymphoma. The chain has TRBV5-4 and TRBJ1-4, with 7 bases aligning to TRBD1. Here the CDR3 DNA reads TGTGCCAGCAGCTTGGAGGGGGCGAATAATGAAAAACTGTTTTTT. Translating gives CASSLEGANNEKLFF.